Below, one T cell receptor beta chain is given with its context. The antigen is unknown. Per germline, CDR1 SGHRS and CDR2 YFSETQ. The CDR3 loop spans 15 amino acids. V was clipped by 1 base and J by 5 bases, with 12 bases between them. The data were taken from a study of T cells in localized non-small cell lung cancer. General study results and limits: Overall survival was longer when the density of T cells in the blood was higher. In adjacent lung appeared a median 57 of the top 100 tumor clones.

Method: immunoSEQ multiplex PCR; TCRdb's copy keeps in-frame clones and lacks some. The sample shows tens of thousands of clones, about 85% of them seen only once. This chain connects TRBV5-1 to TRBJ1-4; tentative D call: TRBD1 (5 bases). The sample consisted of peripheral blood, taken before any cancer treatment. This clonotype was sampled from a female donor of 60 years or more with stage II squamous cell lung carcinoma. In DNA form, the CDR3 reads TGCGCCAGCAGCTTGATCCCAGGGTCAAATGAAAAACTGTTTTTT. Amino acid sequence: CASSLIPGSNEKLFF. Based on the CDR3 plus reference TRBV5-1 and TRBJ1-4, the full variable domain is KAGVTQTPRYLIKTRGQQVTLSCSPISGHRSVSWYQQTPGQGLQFLFEYFSETQRNKGNFPGRFSGRQFSNSRSEMNVSTLELGDSALYLCASSLIPGSNEKLFFGSGTQLSVL.